The 15 T cell receptor beta chains listed next were all sequenced from one sample in a study of identifying expanded T cells in peripheral blood. Profiled with immunoSEQ multiplex PCR; TCRdb holds only in-frame clones, not every one. The repertoire holds 58,000 or so clones, about 83% seen once, with about 18% in the top ten. The sample consisted of blood. These receptors were obtained from a person aged 18 to 70 in good health.

The V call is TRBV11-2, the J call TRBJ2-2; 8 nucleotides agree with TRBD2. J gave up 5 bases and V 10 bases, and 12 bases lay outside the gene matches. In germline, CDR1 is SGHAT, CDR2 FQNNGV. The CDR3 runs to 15 residues. For the CDR3, the DNA is TGTGCCACCACGGGGGGGAGCGGGAGAACCGGGGAGCTGTTTTTT. Its translation: CATTGGSGRTGELFF.

A single count supports this clone. The V call is TRBV5-5, the J call TRBJ1-2, with 9 positions matching TRBD1. The CDR3 loop spans 16 amino acids. Germline assignment: CDR1 SGHKS and CDR2 YYEKEE (reference sequence). J lost 0 bases, V lost 4 bases, and 7 bases had no gene match. The CDR3: CASSTQTGGANYGYTF. DNA of the CDR3: TGTGCCAGCAGCACCCAAACAGGGGGCGCTAACTATGGCTACACCTTC.

The chain uses TRBV5-6 and TRBJ2-5; possibly TRBD1 or TRBD2 for D (5 bases each). The CDR3 sequence is 15 residues long. Germline CDR1 SGHDT, CDR2 YYEEEE. The V end was cut by 5 bases, the J end by 5 bases, with 19 bases between. DNA for the CDR3: TGTGCCAGCAGACCCCGGGTTGGGGGTGGTGAGACCCAGTACTTC. This translates into CASRPRVGGGETQYF.

This chain connects TRBV6-1 to TRBJ2-2, with D hard to call. The CDR3 is made up of 15 amino acids. V was clipped by 7 bases and J by 1 base, with 13 bases between them. Germline V gene sequence: CDR1 MNHNS, CDR2 SASEGT. In DNA form, the CDR3 reads TGTGCCAGCAAGGTAGAACTCCTGAACACCGGGGAGCTGTTTTTT. It yields the protein CASKVELLNTGELFF.

V and J are TRBV7-6 and TRBJ2-5, with D unresolved. Between the trimmed V and J ends, which lost 5 bases and 2 bases, there was a span of 9 bases. The CDR3 loop spans 13 amino acids. Germline V gives CDR1 SGHVS, CDR2 FNYEAQ. The CDR3 reads CASSRGNQETQYF. The CDR3 DNA sequence: TGTGCCAGCAGCCGTGGGAATCAAGAGACCCAGTACTTC.

This clone occurred once. This chain joins TRBV6-1 and TRBJ1-2, with 8 bases fitting TRBD1. The trim removed 1 base at V and 0 bases at J, leaving 10 bases unmatched. The CDR3 is 18 amino acids. The germline CDR1 and CDR2 sequences are MNHNS and SASEGT. The CDR3 bases are TGTGCCAGCAGTGAAGGGGGCTTGTGGACAGGGACTAACTATGGCTACACCTTC. Its translation: CASSEGGLWTGTNYGYTF.

This chain links TRBV9 with TRBJ1-2; unclear D gene. Looked up from germline, CDR1 is SGDLS and CDR2 is YYNGEE. This CDR3 region has 15 residues. The V end lost 4 bases, the J end lost 5 bases, and 18 bases lay between the germline ends. CDR3 coding DNA: TGTGCCAGCAGCATAAGCGGGAGGGCTTCTTATGGCTACACCTTC. Encoded protein: CASSISGRASYGYTF.

The chain employs TRBV19 and TRBJ2-1; TRBD2 matches 14 bases. The CDR3 is made up of 15 amino acids. Germline loops: CDR1 LNHDA, CDR2 SQIVND (reference sequence). The V segment lost 8 bases and the J segment 9 bases; nucleotides outside the gene matches: 9. The CDR3 region is CASGRLAGGPIEQFF. The CDR3 DNA sequence: TGTGCCAGTGGTAGACTAGCGGGAGGGCCCATTGAGCAGTTCTTC.

The genes are TRBV5-1 and TRBJ1-4; D not resolved. The V end was cut by 1 base, the J end by 13 bases, with 17 bases between. This CDR3 spans 14 amino acids. Germline V gene lookup returns CDR1 SGHRS and CDR2 YFSETQ. The CDR3, as DNA: TGCGCCAGCAGCTTGTGGGGTTTAGGAGAAGGACTGTTTTTT. Translated, it gives CASSLWGLGEGLFF.

The chain is built from TRBV19 and TRBJ2-3; 9 positions agree with TRBD1. CDR3 length: 18 amino acids. Per germline, CDR1 LNHDA and CDR2 SQIVND (reference sequence). The V segment lost 4 bases and the J segment 4 bases; nucleotides outside the gene matches: 15. CDR3 DNA sequence: TGTGCCAGTAGTACAACAGGGGGCGGTAATAGTGGCGCAGATACGCAGTATTTT. Its translation is CASSTTGGGNSGADTQYF.

V and J are TRBV4-3 and TRBJ1-5; TRBD1 is a possible D gene (5 bases). The CDR3 is 14 residues long. Trimming left V 0 bases short and J 7 bases short, with 10 bases between. From germline, CDR1 is LGHNA and CDR2 YSLEER. CDR3 sequence reads: CASSQERDGQPQHF. The CDR3, as DNA: TGCGCCAGCAGCCAAGAAAGGGACGGACAGCCCCAGCATTTT.

The V gene is TRBV5-1, the J gene TRBJ2-1; D is undetermined. The CDR3 covers 15 residues. The V gene lost 5 bases and the J gene lost 0 bases, with 12 bases spanning the gap. Germline CDR1 and CDR2: SGHRS and YFSETQ. In nucleotides, the CDR3 is TGCGCCAGCAGAATAGTCGTTAACTCCTACAATGAGCAGTTCTTC. This codes for CASRIVVNSYNEQFF.

The rearrangement uses TRBV7-2 and TRBJ1-5; 9 positions match TRBD1. CDR1 and CDR2 (germline): SGHTA, FQGNSA. V was clipped by 5 bases and J by 0 bases; unmatched bases: 5. This CDR3 is 16 amino acids long. The CDR3 spells CASSPGQGVSNQPQHF. The DNA for the CDR3 is TGTGCCAGCAGCCCGGGACAGGGAGTTAGCAATCAGCCCCAGCATTTT.

This chain links TRBV6-5 with TRBJ2-3; D is possibly TRBD2 (6 bases). The CDR3 length is 13 residues. The germline gives CDR1 MNHEY, CDR2 SVGAGI. V gave up 6 bases and J gave up 4 bases, with 11 bases separating them. The CDR3 DNA reads as TGTGCCAGCAGCCGGGAGCAGGCAGATACGCAGTATTTT. As protein: CASSREQADTQYF.

CDR3 in DNA: TGTGCCATCAGTGAGTCTGACCATGGCTACACCTTC. Its protein is CAISESDHGYTF. V gene TRBV10-3 combines with J gene TRBJ1-2; D remains ambiguous. The CDR3 consists of 12 residues. With 0 bases removed from V and 6 bases from J, the gap between germline ends came to 5 bases. The germline CDR1 and CDR2 sequences are ENHRY and SYGVKD.